This T cell receptor (beta chain) emerged from a study of blood T cell repertoires in COVID-19. Study-level background: T cells, B-cell-depleted T cells, or PBMCs supplied cDNA or gDNA.

The V and J ends lost 7 bases and 2 bases, in that order; junction bases with no gene match: 5. The CDR3 totals 14 residues. CDR1 is LNHDA, CDR2 SQIVND, per germline (reference sequence). Participants were aged about 18 to 89 years from around 26 US areas. Note on this clone: The same CDR3 can be traced to other DNA sequences in this sample.

Original handling: Counts of nucleated cells, estimated from reference gene primer amplification, were obtained. Libraries were prepared by immunoSEQ multiplex PCR; TCRdb keeps only in-frame clonotypes and omits some of them. The V and J calls and the clone size are those of that table, but D and trimming were determined from the DNA. The sample lists a few hundred thousand clones; nearly 90% were seen once. The clonotype originates from a woman aged 50 to 60 who had been exposed to COVID-19. The chain uses TRBV19 and TRBJ1-5; TRBD1 agrees at 7 bases. Material: PBMCs or T cells enriched from blood (not recorded which). The CDR3: CASKTGLGNQPQHF. The CDR3 DNA reads TGTGCCAGTAAGACAGGGCTTGGCAATCAGCCCCAGCATTTT.